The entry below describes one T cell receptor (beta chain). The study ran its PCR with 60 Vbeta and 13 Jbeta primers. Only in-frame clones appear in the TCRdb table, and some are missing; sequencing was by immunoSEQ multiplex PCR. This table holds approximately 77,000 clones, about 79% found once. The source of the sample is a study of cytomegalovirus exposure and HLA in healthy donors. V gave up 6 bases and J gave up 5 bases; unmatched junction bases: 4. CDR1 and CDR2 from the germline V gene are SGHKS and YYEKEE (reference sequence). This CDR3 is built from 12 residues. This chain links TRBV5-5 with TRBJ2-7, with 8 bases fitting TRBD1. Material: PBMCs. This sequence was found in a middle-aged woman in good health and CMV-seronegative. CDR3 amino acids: CASITDRDEQYF. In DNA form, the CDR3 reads TGTGCCAGCATCACGGACAGGGACGAGCAGTACTTC.